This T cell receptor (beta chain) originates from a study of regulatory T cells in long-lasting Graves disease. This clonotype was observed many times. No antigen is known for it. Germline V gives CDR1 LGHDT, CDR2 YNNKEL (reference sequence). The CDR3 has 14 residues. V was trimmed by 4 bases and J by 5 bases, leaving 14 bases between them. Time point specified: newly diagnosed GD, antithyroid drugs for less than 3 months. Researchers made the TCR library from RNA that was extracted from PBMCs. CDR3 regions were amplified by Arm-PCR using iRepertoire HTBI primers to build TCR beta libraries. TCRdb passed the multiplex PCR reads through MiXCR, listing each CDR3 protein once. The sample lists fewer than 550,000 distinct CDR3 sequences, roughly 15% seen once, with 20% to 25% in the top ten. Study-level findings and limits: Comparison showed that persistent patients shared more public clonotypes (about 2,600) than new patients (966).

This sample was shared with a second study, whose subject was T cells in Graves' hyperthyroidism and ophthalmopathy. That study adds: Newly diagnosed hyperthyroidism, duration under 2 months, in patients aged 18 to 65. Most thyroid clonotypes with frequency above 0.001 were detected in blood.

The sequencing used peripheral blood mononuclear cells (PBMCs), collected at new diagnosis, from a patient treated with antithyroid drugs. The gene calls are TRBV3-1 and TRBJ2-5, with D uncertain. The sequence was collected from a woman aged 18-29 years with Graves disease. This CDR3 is CASSRTAFGETQYF. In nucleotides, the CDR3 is TGTGCCAGCAGCCGGACCGCTTTTGGGGAGACCCAGTACTTC.